These T cell receptor beta chains were read from a single sample in a study of T-cell reconstitution after alpha-beta-depleted transplantation in children. TCRdb fed the PCR reads into MiXCR, producing one record per CDR3 protein. The sample has roughly 500,000 distinct CDR3 sequences, approximately 20% seen once. Sample: PBMCs from the stem cell graft donor, taken from the stem cell graft. The receptors were sampled from a human donor who donated a stem cell graft to a child with acute lymphoblastic leukemia. The CDR3 runs from the conserved cysteine through the conserved F or W. A D gene is named only where the DNA matches it firmly. Some rows mark clone size as missing; the rest say once, few, many or name a class of expanded clone.

clone size	V gene	D gene	J gene	CDR3 DNA	CDR3 protein
NA	TRBV20-1	NA	TRBJ1-1	TGCAGTGCTAGAGGGGGCGGCGTTACTGAAGCTTTCTTT	CSARGGGVTEAFF
NA	TRBV12-3/TRBV12-4	TRBD2	TRBJ2-1	TGTGCCAGCAGTTTACGGAGCGGGAGGGCCCGGTCCTACAATGAGCAGTTCTTC	CASSLRSGRARSYNEQFF
NA	TRBV5-4	NA	TRBJ2-5	TGTGCCAGCAGCTTACTTGCTAGCAGGGAGACCCAGTACTTC	CASSLLASRETQYF
NA	TRBV7-9	NA	TRBJ1-2	TGTGCCAGCAGCGTCTCCGGGGCTATCTATGGCTACACCTTC	CASSVSGAIYGYTF
NA	TRBV5-4	NA	TRBJ2-7	TGTGCCAGCAGCTTGGGGGGGCAGGGCATTACCTACGAGCAGTACTTC	CASSLGGQGITYEQYF
few	TRBV9	NA	TRBJ1-4	TGTGCCAGCAGTGGGCCGAACGGGGAAAAACTGTTTTTT	CASSGPNGEKLFF
NA	TRBV27	NA	TRBJ2-7	TGTGCCAGCAGTTTATCAGGGGATCGGGACGTGCAGTACTTC	CASSLSGDRDVQYF
few	TRBV3-1	TRBD2	TRBJ2-3	TGTGCCAGCAGCCCAATCCCCGGGGGGGCGCAGAAAGATACGCAGTATTTT	CASSPIPGGAQKDTQYF
few	TRBV11-1	NA	TRBJ2-5	TGTGCCAGCAGCTTCTCGAACGGGAGAACGGCCCAGTACTTC	CASSFSNGRTAQYF
NA	TRBV20-1	NA	TRBJ2-1	TGCAGTGCGGCCGTTGTAGGTTCCTACAATGAGCAGTTCTTC	CSAAVVGSYNEQFF
NA	TRBV12-3/TRBV12-4	NA	TRBJ2-7	TGTGCCAGCAAGGTCCAGGGACTCTACGAGCAGTACTTC	CASKVQGLYEQYF
NA	TRBV10-3	TRBD2	TRBJ2-7	TGTGCCATCAGTGGTTTTGGACTAGCGGGAGGGTTGTACGAGCAGTACTTC	CAISGFGLAGGLYEQYF
few	TRBV29-1	NA	TRBJ2-2	TGCAGCGCCGGGGACATGAACACCGGGGAGCTGTTTTTT	CSAGDMNTGELFF
NA	TRBV2	NA	TRBJ1-5	TGTGCCAGCAGTGTCGTAGGGGGGGTCAGCAATCAGCCCCAGCATTTT	CASSVVGGVSNQPQHF
few	TRBV5-1	NA	TRBJ2-1	TGCGCCAGCAGCTGGGGATTGGCACGGACCTACAATGAGCAGTTCTTC	CASSWGLARTYNEQFF
few	TRBV25-1	NA	TRBJ1-5	TGTGCCAGCAGTGACGCCCAGGGTCGAAACAATCAGCCCCAGCATTTT	CASSDAQGRNNQPQHF
NA	TRBV7-9	TRBD2	TRBJ2-1	TGTGCCAGCAGTCCTAGCGGGAGTATGTCCTACAATGAGCAGTTCTTC	CASSPSGSMSYNEQFF
NA	TRBV20-1	TRBD1	TRBJ1-5	TGCAGTGCTAGAAGACAGGGCGGTCAGCCCCAGCATTTT	CSARRQGGQPQHF
NA	TRBV9	NA	TRBJ2-3	TGTGCCAGCAGCGTAGATCGGAGTTGGACGGGAACAGATACGCAGTATTTT	CASSVDRSWTGTDTQYF
NA	TRBV9	NA	TRBJ1-1	TGTGCCGGCGGCATTGGACAGATGAACACTGAAGCTTTCTTT	CAGGIGQMNTEAFF
few	TRBV3-1	NA	TRBJ2-4	TGTGCCAGCAGCCAGAGGGGGGCGGTCAACATTCAGTACTTC	CASSQRGAVNIQYF
few	TRBV12-3/TRBV12-4	NA	TRBJ2-1	TGTGCCAGCAGTTTCCGGACATCCTACAATGAGCAGTTCTTC	CASSFRTSYNEQFF
NA	TRBV5-1	NA	TRBJ1-2	TGCGCCAGCAGCTTGGAAACAGGAGTCTATGGCTACACCTTC	CASSLETGVYGYTF
NA	TRBV10-1	NA	TRBJ2-7	TGCGCCAGCAGTGACCGACCGCAGGCCGACTCCTACGAGCAGTACTTC	CASSDRPQADSYEQYF
NA	TRBV3-1	NA	TRBJ2-6	TGTGCCACCTGCCAAGGAGGAATTGGAGGGAATCGCTCTGGGGCCAACGTCCTGACTTTC	CATCQGGIGGNRSGANVLTF
few	TRBV12-3/TRBV12-4	NA	TRBJ2-1	TGTGCCAGCAGTTTCGACAGTCAGCGGGTGCAGTTCTTC	CASSFDSQRVQFF